The clone carrying this TCR beta chain was counted a few times. The sample belongs to a study of T cell responses to AZD1222 COVID-19 vaccine. Trimming removed 0 bases from V and 7 bases from J, with 10 bases in between. Germline V gene lookup returns CDR1 MNHNS and CDR2 SASEGT. This CDR3 is 13 amino acids long. Profiled with immunoSEQ multiplex PCR; TCRdb holds only in-frame clones, not every one. The data hold 160,000 or so clones, with about 87% observed a single time. The sample here was peripheral blood, taken 28 days after the second AZD1222 dose. The TCR sequence derives from an adult who received the AZD1222 COVID-19 vaccine. The chain is built from TRBV6-1 and TRBJ2-7; D is undetermined. The CDR3 sequence: CASSEAGRREQYF. The CDR3 nucleotides are TGTGCCAGCAGTGAAGCAGGGCGGCGGGAGCAGTACTTC.